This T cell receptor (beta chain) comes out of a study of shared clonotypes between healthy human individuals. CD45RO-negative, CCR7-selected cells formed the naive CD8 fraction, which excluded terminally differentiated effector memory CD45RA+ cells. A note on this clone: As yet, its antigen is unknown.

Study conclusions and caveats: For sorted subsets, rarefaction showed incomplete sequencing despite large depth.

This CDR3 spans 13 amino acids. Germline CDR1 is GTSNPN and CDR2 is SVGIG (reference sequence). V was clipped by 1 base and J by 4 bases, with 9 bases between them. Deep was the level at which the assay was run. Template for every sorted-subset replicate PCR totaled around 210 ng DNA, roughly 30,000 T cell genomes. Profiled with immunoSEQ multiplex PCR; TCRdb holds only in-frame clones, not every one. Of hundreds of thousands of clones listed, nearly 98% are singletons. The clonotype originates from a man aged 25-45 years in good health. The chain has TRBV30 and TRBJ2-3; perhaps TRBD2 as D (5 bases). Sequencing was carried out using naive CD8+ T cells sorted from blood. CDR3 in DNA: TGTGCCTGGAGTGACCCTAGCCCAGATACGCAGTATTTT. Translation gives CAWSDPSPDTQYF.